The T cell receptor beta chain under discussion was sequenced for a study of cytomegalovirus exposure and HLA in healthy donors. General study results and limits: Subsequent analysis of the 100 to 150 validation repertoires found a tendency for first-cohort TCR clusters to co-occur. Three of the chains that were CMV-associated were confirmed in vitro to be specific for CMV antigens. It was around 160 TCR beta chains that were listed as cytomegalovirus-associated. Rare TCR sequences dominated, though some public TCRs recurred in many donors.

As concerns this clone: Its matching antigen is unknown.

Germline loops: CDR1 MNHNS, CDR2 SASEGT. V trimming: 4 bases; J trimming: 5 bases; junction bases outside the gene matches: 5. This CDR3 has 14 amino acids. Clones were read by immunoSEQ multiplex PCR, and TCRdb kept only the in-frame ones, dropping some. The table shows 250,000 to 350,000 clones, with roughly 88% occurring only once. The sequence was obtained from a young woman in good health and CMV-seronegative. The chain couples TRBV6-1 to TRBJ1-1; the match to TRBD1 covers 9 bases. The sample comprised PBMCs. CDR3 in amino acids: CASSVYRGQTEAFF. As DNA, the CDR3 is TGTGCCAGCAGTGTCTACAGGGGGCAAACTGAAGCTTTCTTT.